Described below is a single T cell receptor beta chain sequence and its context. This sample was taken from a study of CD8+ T cells in alopecia areata. Study-wide context: Administration of oral tofacitinib to treated patients was at 5 to 10 mg twice daily.

The germline V gene has CDR1 SGHRS and CDR2 YFSETQ. J gave up 5 bases and V 5 bases, and 12 bases lay outside the gene matches. CDR3 length equals 15 residues. As the sequencing template, cDNA was produced by extracting RNA and reverse transcribing it. Generated by immunoSEQ multiplex PCR, the TCRdb table keeps only in-frame clones and is missing some. The sample has about 160,000 clones; 65% are singletons. The treatment: oral pan-JAK inhibitor, 5-10 mg twice daily. The sample in question was CD4+ T cells sorted from blood, obtained at week 4, from a patient treated with tofacitinib. The gene calls are TRBV5-1 and TRBJ2-7, with TRBD1 matching 8 bases. The clonotype comes from a human donor with alopecia areata. The CDR3 sequence is CASSSTGGSVHEQYF. The CDR3 region has the DNA TGCGCCAGCAGTAGCACAGGGGGAAGTGTGCACGAGCAGTACTTC.